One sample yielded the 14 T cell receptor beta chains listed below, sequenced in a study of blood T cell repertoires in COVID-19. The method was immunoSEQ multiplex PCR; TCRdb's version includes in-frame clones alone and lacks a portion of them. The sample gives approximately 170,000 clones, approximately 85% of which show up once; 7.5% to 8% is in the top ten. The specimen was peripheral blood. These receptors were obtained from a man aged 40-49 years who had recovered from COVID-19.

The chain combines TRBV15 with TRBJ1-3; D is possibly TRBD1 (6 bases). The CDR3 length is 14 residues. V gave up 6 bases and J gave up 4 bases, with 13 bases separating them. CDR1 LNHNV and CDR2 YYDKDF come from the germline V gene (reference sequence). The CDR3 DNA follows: TGTGCCACCAGGGTCAGGGGTTCCGGAAACACCATATATTTT. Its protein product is CATRVRGSGNTIYF.

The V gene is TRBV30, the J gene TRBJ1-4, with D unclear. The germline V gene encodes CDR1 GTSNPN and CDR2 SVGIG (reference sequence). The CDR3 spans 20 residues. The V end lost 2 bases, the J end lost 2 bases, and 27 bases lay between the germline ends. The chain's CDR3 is CAWSFTGGAGASITNEKLFF. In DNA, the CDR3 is TGTGCCTGGAGTTTCACCGGCGGAGCGGGAGCGTCTATCACTAATGAAAAACTGTTTTTT.

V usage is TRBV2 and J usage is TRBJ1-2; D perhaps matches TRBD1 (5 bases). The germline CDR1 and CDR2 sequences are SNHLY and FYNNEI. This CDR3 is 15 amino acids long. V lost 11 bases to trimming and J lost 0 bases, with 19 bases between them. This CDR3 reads CAYTRQNFPNYGYTF. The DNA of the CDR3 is TGTGCCTATACTCGACAGAACTTCCCTAACTATGGCTACACCTTC.

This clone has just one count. The CDR3 coding sequence is TGTGCCAGCAGCTACAGGGGTGCGGCAGATACGCAGTATTTT. As protein: CASSYRGAADTQYF. The rearrangement joins TRBV7-2 to TRBJ2-3; 7 bases line up with TRBD1. Germline CDR1 is SGHTA and CDR2 is FQGNSA. The length of the CDR3 is 14 residues. V shed 4 bases, J shed 4 bases, and the junction held 5 bases outside the gene matches.

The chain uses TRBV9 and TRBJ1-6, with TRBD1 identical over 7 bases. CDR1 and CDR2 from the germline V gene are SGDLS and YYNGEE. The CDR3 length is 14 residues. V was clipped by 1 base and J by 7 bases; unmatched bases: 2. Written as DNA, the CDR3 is TGTGCCAGCAGCGTAACAGGGGAGAATTCACCCCTCCACTTT. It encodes CASSVTGENSPLHF.

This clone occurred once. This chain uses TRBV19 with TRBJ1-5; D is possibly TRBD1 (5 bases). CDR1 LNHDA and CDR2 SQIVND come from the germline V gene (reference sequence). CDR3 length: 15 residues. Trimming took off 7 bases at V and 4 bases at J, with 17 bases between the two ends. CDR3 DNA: TGTGCCAGTAAGGGCCCAGGGCCCCTTAATCAGCCCCAGCATTTT. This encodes CASKGPGPLNQPQHF.

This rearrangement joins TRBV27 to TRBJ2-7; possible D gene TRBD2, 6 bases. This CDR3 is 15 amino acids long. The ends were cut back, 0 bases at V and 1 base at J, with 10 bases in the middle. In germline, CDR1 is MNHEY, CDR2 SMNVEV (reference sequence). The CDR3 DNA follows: TGTGCCAGCAGTTTATCGGGAGGAGGATCCTACGAGCAGTACTTC. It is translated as CASSLSGGGSYEQYF.

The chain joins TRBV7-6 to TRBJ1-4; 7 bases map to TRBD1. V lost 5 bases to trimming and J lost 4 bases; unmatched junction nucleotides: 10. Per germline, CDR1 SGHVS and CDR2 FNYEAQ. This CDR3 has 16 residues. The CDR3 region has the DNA TGTGCCAGCAGCAAGACCGGGACAGCGGTTAATGAAAAACTGTTTTTT. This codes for CASSKTGTAVNEKLFF.

For the CDR3, the DNA is TGCGCCAGCAGCCAAGGGCGGACACTATCGGGCACAGATACGCAGTATTTT. It codes for CASSQGRTLSGTDTQYF. V and J are TRBV4-3 and TRBJ2-3, with D tentatively TRBD1 (5 bases). The V end lost 1 base, the J end lost 1 base, and 15 bases lay between the germline ends. This CDR3 has 17 amino acids. Germline lookup yields CDR1 LGHNA and CDR2 YSLEER.

The CDR3 protein is CASSLGQGKTQYF. As DNA, the CDR3 is TGTGCCAGCAGCTTGGGACAGGGAAAGACCCAGTACTTC. This chain uses TRBV5-6 with TRBJ2-5; 7 bases fit TRBD1. The V segment lost 0 bases and the J segment 6 bases; nucleotides outside the gene matches: 2. This CDR3 has 13 residues. Per the germline V gene, CDR1 is SGHDT and CDR2 is YYEEEE.

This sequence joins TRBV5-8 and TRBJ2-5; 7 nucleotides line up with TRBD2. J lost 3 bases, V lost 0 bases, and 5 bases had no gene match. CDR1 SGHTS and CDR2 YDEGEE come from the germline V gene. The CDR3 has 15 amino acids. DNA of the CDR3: TGTGCCAGCAGCTTGGTGGATGGGGGGGAAGAGACCCAGTACTTC. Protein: CASSLVDGGEETQYF.

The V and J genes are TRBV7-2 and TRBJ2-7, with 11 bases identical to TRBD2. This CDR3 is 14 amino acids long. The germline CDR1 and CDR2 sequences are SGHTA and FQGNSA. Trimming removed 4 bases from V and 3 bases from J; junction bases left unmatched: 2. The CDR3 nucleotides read TGTGCCAGCAGCTATAGCGGGGGGGGCTACGAGCAGTACTTC. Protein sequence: CASSYSGGGYEQYF.

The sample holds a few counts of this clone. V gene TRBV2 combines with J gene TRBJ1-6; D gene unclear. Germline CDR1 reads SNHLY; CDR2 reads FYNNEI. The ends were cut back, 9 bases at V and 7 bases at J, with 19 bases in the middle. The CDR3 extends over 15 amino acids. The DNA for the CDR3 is TGTGCCAGAGGCTCTCCTCGGGGTCTAAATTCACCCCTCCACTTT. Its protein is CARGSPRGLNSPLHF.

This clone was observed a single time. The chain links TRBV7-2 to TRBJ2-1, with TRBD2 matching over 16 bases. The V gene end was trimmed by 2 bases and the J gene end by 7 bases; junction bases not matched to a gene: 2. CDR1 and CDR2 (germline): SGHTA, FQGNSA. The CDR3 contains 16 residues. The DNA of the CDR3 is TGTGCCAGCAGCTTATTGGGACTAGCGGGAGGGAATGAGCAGTTCTTC. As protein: CASSLLGLAGGNEQFF.